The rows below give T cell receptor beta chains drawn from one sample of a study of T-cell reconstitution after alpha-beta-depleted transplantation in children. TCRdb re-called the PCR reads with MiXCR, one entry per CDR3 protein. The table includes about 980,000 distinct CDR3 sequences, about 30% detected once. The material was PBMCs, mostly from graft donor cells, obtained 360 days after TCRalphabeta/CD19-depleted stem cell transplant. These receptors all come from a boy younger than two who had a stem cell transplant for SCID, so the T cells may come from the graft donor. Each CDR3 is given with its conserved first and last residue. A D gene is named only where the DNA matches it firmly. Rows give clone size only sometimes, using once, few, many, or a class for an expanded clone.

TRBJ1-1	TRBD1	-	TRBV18	CASSPGTGSITGAFF	TGTGCCAGCTCACCAGGGACAGGCTCAATAACGGGAGCTTTCTTT
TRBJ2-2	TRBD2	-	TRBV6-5	CASSYTLGGSTGELFF	TGTGCCAGCAGTTACACTCTCGGGGGGTCCACCGGGGAGCTGTTTTTT
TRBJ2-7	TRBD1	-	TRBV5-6	CASSLAPGQGVAYEQYF	TGTGCCAGCAGCTTGGCCCCGGGACAGGGGGTGGCCTACGAGCAGTACTTC
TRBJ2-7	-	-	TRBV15	CATSSQGDRENEQYF	TGTGCCACCAGCAGCCAAGGGGACCGAGAGAACGAGCAGTACTTC
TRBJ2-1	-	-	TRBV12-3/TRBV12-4	CASSLWGLRNEQFF	TGTGCCAGCAGTTTATGGGGGCTTAGGAATGAGCAGTTCTTC
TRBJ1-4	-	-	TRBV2	CASSRRDLYEKLFF	TGTGCCAGCTCAAGAAGGGACTTGTATGAAAAACTGTTTTTT
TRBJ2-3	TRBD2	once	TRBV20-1	CSATLAGGHSSTDTQYF	TGCAGTGCCACGCTAGCGGGGGGGCATTCTAGCACAGATACGCAGTATTTT
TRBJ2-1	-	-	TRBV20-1	CSARSGTGYEQFF	TGCAGTGCTAGATCAGGGACTGGATATGAGCAGTTCTTC
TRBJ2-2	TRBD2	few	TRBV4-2	CASSQVSGGASGELFF	TGTGCCAGCAGCCAAGTCAGCGGGGGGGCCTCCGGGGAGCTGTTTTTT
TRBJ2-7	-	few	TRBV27	CASREGDEQYF	TGTGCCAGCAGAGAGGGGGACGAGCAGTACTTC
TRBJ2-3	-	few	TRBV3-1	CASSQVSGRTDTQYF	TGTGCCAGCAGCCAAGTGTCAGGACGCACAGATACGCAGTATTTT
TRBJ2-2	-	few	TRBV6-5	CASGTRGRGDTGELFF	TGTGCCAGCGGTACTCGGGGCAGGGGGGACACCGGGGAGCTGTTTTTT
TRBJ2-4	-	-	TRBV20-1	CSARGALGIQYF	TGCAGTGCTAGGGGTGCACTCGGCATTCAGTACTTC
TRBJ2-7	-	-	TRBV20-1	CSAPTGVLAEQYF	TGCAGTGCTCCGACAGGCGTCCTCGCCGAGCAGTACTTC
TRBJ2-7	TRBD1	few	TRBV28	CASSSAWDRRMFPYEQYF	TGTGCCAGCAGTTCTGCGTGGGACAGGCGTATGTTTCCCTACGAGCAGTACTTC
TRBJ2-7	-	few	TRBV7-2	CASSLSVWEGVYF	TGTGCCAGCAGCTTAAGCGTGTGGGAGGGGGTGTACTTC
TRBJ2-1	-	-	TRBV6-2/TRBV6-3	CASSSFAIWQFF	TGTGCCAGCAGTTCTTTTGCGATTTGGCAGTTCTTC
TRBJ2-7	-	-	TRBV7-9	CASGDRIYEQYF	TGTGCCAGCGGCGACAGGATCTACGAGCAGTACTTC
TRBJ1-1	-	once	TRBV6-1	CASRPLDKLNTEAFF	TGTGCCAGCAGACCCCTGGACAAGCTGAACACTGAAGCTTTCTTT
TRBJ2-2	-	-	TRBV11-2	CASGLLRKTNTGELFF	TGTGCCAGCGGGCTATTACGGAAGACGAACACCGGGGAGCTGTTTTTT
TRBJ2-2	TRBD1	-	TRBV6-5	CASSYSATGESTGELFF	TGTGCCAGCAGTTACTCCGCGACAGGGGAAAGCACCGGGGAGCTGTTTTTT
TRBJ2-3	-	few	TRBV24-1	CATSDLRGPDTQYF	TGTGCCACCAGTGATTTGCGGGGGCCAGATACGCAGTATTTT
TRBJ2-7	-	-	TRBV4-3	CASSQDRDIGGYEQYF	TGCGCCAGCAGCCAAGATAGGGACATAGGAGGGTACGAGCAGTACTTC
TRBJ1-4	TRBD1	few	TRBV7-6	CASSRDRDEKLFF	TGTGCCAGCAGCCGGGACAGGGATGAAAAACTGTTTTTT
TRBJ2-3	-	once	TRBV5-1	CASRAAITDTQYF	TGCGCCAGCAGGGCGGCGATCACAGATACGCAGTATTTT
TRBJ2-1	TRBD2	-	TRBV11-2	CASSLVSARTSGGFSYNEQFF	TGTGCCAGCAGCTTAGTCTCAGCTCGGACTAGCGGGGGGTTTTCCTACAATGAGCAGTTCTTC
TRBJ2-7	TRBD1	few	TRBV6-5	CASSFYPGQGTHEQYF	TGTGCCAGCAGTTTCTACCCGGGACAGGGCACCCACGAGCAGTACTTC
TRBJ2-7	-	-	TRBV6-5	CASSYRGPPEQYF	TGTGCCAGCAGTTACCGGGGGCCCCCAGAGCAGTACTTC
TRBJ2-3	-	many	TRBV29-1	CSVGPSTDTQYF	TGCAGTGTGGGTCCTAGCACAGATACGCAGTATTTT
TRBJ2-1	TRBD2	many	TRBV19	CASRRAGGLNNEQFF	TGTGCCAGTAGAAGGGCGGGGGGCCTAAACAATGAGCAGTTCTTC
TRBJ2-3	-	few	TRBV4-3	CASSPSHREDSDTQYF	TGCGCCAGCAGCCCGTCTCACAGGGAAGACTCAGATACGCAGTATTTT
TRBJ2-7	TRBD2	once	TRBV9	CASSVFPGLYYEQYF	TGTGCCAGCAGCGTATTCCCGGGACTATACTACGAGCAGTACTTC
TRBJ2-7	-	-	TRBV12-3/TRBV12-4	CASSLYGLGEYEQYF	TGTGCCAGCAGTTTATATGGGCTTGGAGAATACGAGCAGTACTTC
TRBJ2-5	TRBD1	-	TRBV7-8	CASSWDRVATQYF	TGTGCCAGCAGCTGGGACAGGGTGGCGACCCAGTACTTC
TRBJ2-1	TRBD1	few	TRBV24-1	CATSDLVLGGGGEQFF	TGTGCCACCAGTGATTTGGTATTAGGGGGCGGTGGTGAGCAGTTCTTC
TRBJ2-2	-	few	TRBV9	CASSVAPGGELFF	TGTGCCAGCAGCGTAGCCCCTGGAGGGGAGCTGTTTTTT
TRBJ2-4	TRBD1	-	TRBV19	CACGTGKNIQYF	TGTGCCTGCGGGACAGGCAAAAACATTCAGTACTTC
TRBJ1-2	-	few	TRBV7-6	CASSVEGGTLHNYGYTF	TGTGCCAGCAGCGTCGAGGGCGGTACACTGCATAACTATGGCTACACCTTC
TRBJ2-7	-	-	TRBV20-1	CSARDRAGYYEQYF	TGCAGTGCTAGAGATAGGGCAGGGTACTACGAGCAGTACTTC
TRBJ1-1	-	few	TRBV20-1	CSARWQLNTEAFF	TGCAGTGCTAGATGGCAGTTGAACACTGAAGCTTTCTTT
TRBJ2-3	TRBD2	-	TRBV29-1	CSVDFRRESTDTQYF	TGCAGCGTTGACTTCAGGCGGGAGAGCACAGATACGCAGTATTTT
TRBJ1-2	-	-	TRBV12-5	CASATWTDGYTF	TGTGCTAGTGCTACCTGGACAGACGGCTACACCTTC
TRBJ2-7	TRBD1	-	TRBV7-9	CASSLGLPGTVAYEQYF	TGTGCCAGCAGCTTGGGGCTCCCTGGGACAGTTGCCTACGAGCAGTACTTC
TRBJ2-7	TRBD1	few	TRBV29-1	CSVEGTGREYEQYF	TGCAGCGTTGAGGGGACAGGGAGGGAATACGAGCAGTACTTC
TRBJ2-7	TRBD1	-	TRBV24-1	CATSDPGPSTGGYEQYF	TGTGCCACCAGTGATCCGGGACCATCGACAGGGGGCTACGAGCAGTACTTC
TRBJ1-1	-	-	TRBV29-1	CSVEGKEWNTEAFF	TGCAGCGTTGAAGGGAAGGAGTGGAACACTGAAGCTTTCTTT
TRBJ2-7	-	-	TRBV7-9	CASSGPGTYEQYF	TGTGCCAGCAGCGGGCCGGGTACCTACGAGCAGTACTTC
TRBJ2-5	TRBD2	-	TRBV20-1	CSARPRRWRGKETQYF	TGCAGTGCTAGACCACGCCGGTGGCGGGGGAAGGAGACCCAGTACTTC
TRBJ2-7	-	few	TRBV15	CATSRDGRFSYEQYF	TGTGCCACCAGCAGAGATGGGAGGTTCTCCTACGAGCAGTACTTC
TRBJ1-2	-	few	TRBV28	CASSLGGPGGSYGYTF	TGTGCCAGCAGTTTAGGTGGGCCCGGGGGCTCTTATGGCTACACCTTC
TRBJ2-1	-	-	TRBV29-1	CSVGSRFTDEQFF	TGCAGCGTTGGGAGTAGGTTTACGGATGAGCAGTTCTTC
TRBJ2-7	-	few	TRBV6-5	CASRSPYGARSYEQYF	TGTGCCAGCAGATCACCATACGGGGCCCGCTCCTACGAGCAGTACTTC
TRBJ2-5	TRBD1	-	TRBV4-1	CASSQEGQGPQETQYF	TGCGCCAGCAGCCAAGAGGGACAGGGGCCCCAAGAGACCCAGTACTTC
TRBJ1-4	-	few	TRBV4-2	CASSQEGGANEKLFF	TGTGCCAGCAGCCAAGAGGGTGGGGCTAATGAAAAACTGTTTTTT
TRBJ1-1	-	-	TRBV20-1	CSARGRLTNTEAFF	TGCAGTGCTAGGGGCCGACTGACGAACACTGAAGCTTTCTTT
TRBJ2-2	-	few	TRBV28	CASSLGTALGGELFF	TGTGCCAGCAGTCTAGGGACCGCACTGGGCGGGGAGCTGTTTTTT